This T cell receptor beta chain is from a study of blood T cell repertoires in COVID-19. Study background: The analysed material was cDNA or gDNA that came from T cells, B-cell-depleted T cells, or PBMCs.

The CDR3 spans 11 residues. V gave up 3 bases and J gave up 4 bases, with 4 bases separating them. Germline lookup yields CDR1 SNHLY and CDR2 FYNNEI. Comments on this clone: Other DNA variants within this sample encode the same CDR3.

The repertoire was sequenced with immunoSEQ multiplex PCR; TCRdb's copy has only in-frame clones and lacks some. The table includes around 500,000 clones, over 75% detected once. The TCR originated in a human donor in a cohort sampled during active COVID-19. This chain uses TRBV2 with TRBJ2-7; D is unresolved. The sequencing sample was made of peripheral blood. The CDR3 here is CASSDRYEQYF. For the CDR3, the DNA is TGTGCCAGCAGTGATCGTTACGAGCAGTACTTC.